These 10 T cell receptor beta chains were all obtained from the same sample, sequenced in a study of sequential checkpoint blockade in melanoma. TCRdb's table, derived via immunoSEQ multiplex PCR, lists solely in-frame clones and lacks some. This sample carries about 19,000 clones, about 83% of them seen once, and the ten largest clones take approximately 34%. Noted treatment: randomized to nivolumab then ipilimumab (arm A) or the reverse (arm B). Sequences were derived from CD8+ T cells sorted from blood (inferred from file names), sampled from a patient given nivolumab and ipilimumab in sequence. The receptor set was obtained from a human donor with melanoma.

The chain links TRBV28 to TRBJ1-4; TRBD1 agrees at 9 bases. Germline V gene lookup returns CDR1 MDHEN and CDR2 SYDVKM. The length of the CDR3 is 14 residues. The ends lost 3 bases at V and 7 bases at J; junction bases unmatched: 3. The DNA of the CDR3 is TGTGCCAGCAGTTTGACAGGGGGACTTGAAAAACTGTTTTTT. As protein: CASSLTGGLEKLFF.

CDR3 protein: CASTPRDSLQETQYF. The CDR3 bases are TGTGCCAGTACCCCGCGGGACAGCCTTCAAGAGACCCAGTACTTC. This chain joins TRBV19 and TRBJ2-5, with D possibly TRBD1 on 7 matching bases. Looked up from germline, CDR1 is LNHDA and CDR2 is SQIVND (reference sequence). The CDR3 runs 15 residues. The V gene lost 7 bases and the J gene lost 2 bases, with 17 bases spanning the gap.

V usage is TRBV28 and J usage is TRBJ1-1; tentatively, D is TRBD1 (6 bases). Trimming left V 6 bases short and J 3 bases short, with 17 bases between. The CDR3 runs to 15 residues. Germline loops: CDR1 MDHEN, CDR2 SYDVKM. Here the CDR3 reads CASSTDRPADTEAFF. CDR3 DNA: TGTGCCAGCAGCACCGACAGGCCAGCGGACACTGAAGCTTTCTTT.

The chain has TRBV2 and TRBJ2-7, with 8 bases lining up with TRBD1. The J segment lost 4 bases and the V segment lost 6 bases, leaving 8 bases of the junction unmatched. CDR3 size: 14 residues. CDR1 is SNHLY and CDR2 is FYNNEI in the germline V gene. The CDR3 loop reads CASRHRTGLYEQYF. CDR3 nucleotide sequence: TGTGCCAGCAGGCACAGGACAGGGTTATACGAGCAGTACTTC.

The chain is built from TRBV19 and TRBJ1-1; D possibly corresponds to TRBD1 (5 bases). V dropped 5 bases and J dropped 4 bases, with 20 bases sitting between them. Germline V gene sequence: CDR1 LNHDA, CDR2 SQIVND (reference sequence). CDR3 length: 16 amino acids. The CDR3, as DNA: TGTGCCAGTAGTCCCCTAATTCGGCAGGGTCGCACTGAAGCTTTCTTT. Translation gives CASSPLIRQGRTEAFF. The full variable domain, its missing parts supplied by reference TRBV19 and TRBJ1-1, is DGGITQSPKYLFRKEGQNVTLSCEQNLNHDAMYWYRQDPGQGLRLIYYSQIVNDFQKGDIAEGYSVSREKKESFPLTVTSAQKNPTAFYLCASSPLIRQGRTEAFFGQGTRLTVV.

The rearrangement joins TRBV7-8 to TRBJ2-7; no clear D gene. The V end lost 3 bases, the J end lost 0 bases, and 12 bases lay between the germline ends. This CDR3 has 15 amino acids. In germline, CDR1 is SGHVS, CDR2 FQNEAQ. This CDR3 reads CASSLMPTSSYEQYF. The DNA of the CDR3 is TGTGCCAGCAGCTTGATGCCCACAAGCTCCTACGAGCAGTACTTC.

The V gene is TRBV7-9, the J gene TRBJ2-1; the match to TRBD2 covers 10 bases. The V gene's germline CDR1 is SEHNR and CDR2 FQNEAQ (reference sequence). The CDR3 is 15 residues long. The J segment lost 4 bases and the V segment lost 4 bases, leaving 4 bases of the junction unmatched. The CDR3 coding sequence is TGTGCCAGCAGCTCGCTAGCGGGGGATTACAATGAGCAGTTCTTC. Its translation: CASSSLAGDYNEQFF.

The CDR3 reads CASSLDTRGTGELFF. The CDR3 DNA reads as TGTGCCAGCAGCTTAGATACCAGGGGCACCGGGGAGCTGTTTTTT. The chain has TRBV11-2 and TRBJ2-2, with TRBD1 as a possible D gene (6 bases). This CDR3 spans 15 amino acids. The V end lost 0 bases, the J end lost 4 bases, and 9 bases lay between the germline ends. Germline V CDR1 and CDR2: SGHAT, FQNNGV.

In this sample, this clone turned up a few times. This sample also contains other DNA sequences that code for the same CDR3. The chain employs TRBV6-6 and TRBJ2-3; no clear D. Germline-derived CDR1 and CDR2 are MNHNY and SVGAGI (reference sequence). V lost 5 bases and J lost 2, with 8 bases in between. The CDR3 extends over 13 amino acids. The CDR3 protein is CASSLQSTDTQYF. DNA of the CDR3: TGTGCCAGCAGTCTACAGTCCACAGATACGCAGTATTTT.

The chain has TRBV6-5 and TRBJ2-1; D gene ambiguous. V was trimmed by 2 bases and J by 9 bases, leaving 5 bases between them. CDR3 length equals 11 residues. Germline values: CDR1 MNHEY, CDR2 SVGAGI. Here the CDR3 reads CASSYIGEQFF. CDR3 DNA: TGTGCCAGCAGTTACATCGGTGAGCAGTTCTTC.